The source of this TCR beta chain is a study of blood T cell repertoires in COVID-19. Study in general: Researchers got acute and convalescent COVID-19 samples from the United States, Italy and Spain.

There are 13 residues in the CDR3. Looked up from germline, CDR1 is DFQATT and CDR2 is SNEGSKA (reference sequence). Trimming cost V 3 bases and J 4 bases, with 11 bases left between them. Recovered Cohort 3 donors showed two negative PCRs, clearance, or symptom resolution. Original processing notes: Amplification of reference gene primers was used by the study to estimate nucleated cell counts. The table came from immunoSEQ multiplex PCR; TCRdb's copy has only in-frame clones and leaves some out. That table supplies the V and J calls and clone size; D and trimming were determined from the DNA. The profile covers approximately 450,000 clones, with over 75% appearing a single time and 0.9% to 1.2% taken by the ten largest.

Source material: PBMCs or T cells enriched from blood (not recorded which). This TCR was recovered from a man aged 30-40 years who had recovered from COVID-19. The chain carries TRBV20-1 and TRBJ2-3; D not certain. The DNA for the CDR3 is TGCAGTGCTAGTATTCAGTCCCCAGATACGCAGTATTTT. This sequence encodes CSASIQSPDTQYF.